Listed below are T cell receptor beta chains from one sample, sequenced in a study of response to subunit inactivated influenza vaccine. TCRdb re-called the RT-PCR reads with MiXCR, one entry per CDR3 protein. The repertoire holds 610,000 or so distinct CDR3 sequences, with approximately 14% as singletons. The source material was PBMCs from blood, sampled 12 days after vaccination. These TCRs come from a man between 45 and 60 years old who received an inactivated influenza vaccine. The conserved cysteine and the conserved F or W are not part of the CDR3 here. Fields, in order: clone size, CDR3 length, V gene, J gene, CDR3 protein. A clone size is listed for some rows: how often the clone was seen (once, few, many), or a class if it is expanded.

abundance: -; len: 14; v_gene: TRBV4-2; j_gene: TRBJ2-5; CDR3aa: ASSQDLRAGEQTQY
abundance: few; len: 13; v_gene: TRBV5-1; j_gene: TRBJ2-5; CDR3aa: ASSWGTGDQETQY
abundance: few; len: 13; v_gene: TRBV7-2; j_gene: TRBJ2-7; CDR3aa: ASSLDWTASYEQY
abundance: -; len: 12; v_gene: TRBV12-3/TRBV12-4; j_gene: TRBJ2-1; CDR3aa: ASSRSGKSDEQF
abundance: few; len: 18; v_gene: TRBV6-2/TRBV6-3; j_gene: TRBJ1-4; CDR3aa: ASSSLSGRGRFLFNEKLF
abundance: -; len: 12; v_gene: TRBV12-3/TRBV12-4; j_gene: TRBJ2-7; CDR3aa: ASSLGGSAYEQY
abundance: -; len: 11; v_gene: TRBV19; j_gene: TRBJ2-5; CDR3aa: ATSRSVQETQY
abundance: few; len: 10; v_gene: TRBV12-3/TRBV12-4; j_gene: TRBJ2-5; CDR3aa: ASSWPGETQY
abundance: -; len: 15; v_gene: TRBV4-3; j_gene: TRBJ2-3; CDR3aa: ASSSRGVAGIEDTQY
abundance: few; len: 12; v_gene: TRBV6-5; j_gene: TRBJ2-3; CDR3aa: ASRYGGSTDTQY
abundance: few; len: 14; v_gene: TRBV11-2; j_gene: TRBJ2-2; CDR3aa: ASSLSWGVYPGELF
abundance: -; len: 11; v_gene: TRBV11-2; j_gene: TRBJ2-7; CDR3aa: ASRRLGPYEQY
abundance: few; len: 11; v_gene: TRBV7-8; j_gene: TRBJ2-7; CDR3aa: ASSIGQSYEQY
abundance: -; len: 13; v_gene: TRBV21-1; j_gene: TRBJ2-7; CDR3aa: ASSKLSGTTYEQY
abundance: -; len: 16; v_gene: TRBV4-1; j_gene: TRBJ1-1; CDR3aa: ASSHLPRGGVMVTEAF
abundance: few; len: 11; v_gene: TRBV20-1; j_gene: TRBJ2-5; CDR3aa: SVPIRVQETQY
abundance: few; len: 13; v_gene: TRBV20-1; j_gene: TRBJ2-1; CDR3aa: SARGGGGGVNEQF
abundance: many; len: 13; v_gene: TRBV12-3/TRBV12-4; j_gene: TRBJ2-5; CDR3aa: ASSPPGGIQETQY
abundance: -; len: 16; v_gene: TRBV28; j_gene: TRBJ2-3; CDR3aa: ASSSPLGTGRWTDTQY
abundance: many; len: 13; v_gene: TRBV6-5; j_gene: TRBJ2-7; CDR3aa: ASSFRASGTYEQY
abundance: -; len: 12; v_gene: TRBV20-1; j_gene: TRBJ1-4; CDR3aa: SARVSRVGEKLF
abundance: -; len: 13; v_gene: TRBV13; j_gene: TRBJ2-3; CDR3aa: ASSFTGGRADTQY
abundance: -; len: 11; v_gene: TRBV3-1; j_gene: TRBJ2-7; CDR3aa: ASSQGYGSEQY
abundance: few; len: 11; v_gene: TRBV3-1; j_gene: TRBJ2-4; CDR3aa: ASSQDHARGQY
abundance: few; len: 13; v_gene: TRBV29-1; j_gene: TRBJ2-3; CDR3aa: SVESDRGITDTQY
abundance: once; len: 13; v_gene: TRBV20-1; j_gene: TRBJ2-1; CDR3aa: SAARLAGGYNEQF
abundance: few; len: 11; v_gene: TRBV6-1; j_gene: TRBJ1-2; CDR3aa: ASSPQWGYGYT
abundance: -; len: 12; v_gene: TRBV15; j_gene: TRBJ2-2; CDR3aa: ATIRDRNTGELF
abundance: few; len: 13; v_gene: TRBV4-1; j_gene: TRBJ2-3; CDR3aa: ASSRSNRGTDTQY
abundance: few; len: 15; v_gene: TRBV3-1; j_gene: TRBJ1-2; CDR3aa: ASSPDRGRGGNYGYT